This T cell receptor (beta chain) was captured by sequencing in a study of immune heterogeneity within non-small cell lung tumors. Whole-study results and caveats: Individual patients largely had distinct high-frequency T-cell receptor beta clonotypes from one another. Recurrence of the same dominant CDR3 beta clonotypes was seen across tumor sites within a patient, and site-unique high-frequency clones were present alongside them. Local T-cell clonality tracked local tumor mutational burden, showing a moderate yet significant relationship (R 0.3 to 0.4).

CDR3 size: 15 residues. Germline assignment: CDR1 WSHSY and CDR2 SAAADI. V was clipped by 9 bases and J by 5 bases; unmatched bases: 10. Template was bulk tumor genomic DNA, about 600 ng per sample. Several widely spaced biopsies per primary tumor were taken during surgery. The study enrolled patients with untreated, newly diagnosed non-small cell lung cancer who underwent curative surgery. Donors comprised newly diagnosed non-small cell lung cancer patients undergoing surgery with curative intent. In this sample, this clonotype turned up many times. Its specificity is unknown. A multiplex PCR containing 32 V primers and 13 J primers was used to amplify TCR beta CDR3. TCRdb recomputed calls from the multiplex PCR reads with MiXCR, one row per CDR3 protein. The data hold a few thousand distinct CDR3 sequences, with more than 15% observed a single time.

This clonotype was sampled from a man in his forties with non-small cell lung cancer. The gene calls are TRBV10-2 and TRBJ1-1, with 12 positions matching TRBD1. Sequenced material: lung tumor tissue. The CDR3 bases are TGCGCCAGTAGACCGGGACAGGGGGCTTTGACTGAAGCTTTCTTT. Translated: CASRPGQGALTEAFF.